This T cell receptor beta chain was documented in a study of human T cells and chemical hapten exposure. The CDR3 extends over 13 amino acids. Per the germline V gene, CDR1 is SGHTA and CDR2 is FQGNSA. V lost 1 base and J lost 5, with 9 bases in between. TCRdb re-called the RACE reads with MiXCR, one entry per CDR3 protein. This sample carries some 110,000 distinct CDR3 sequences, around 12% of them seen once, and the ten largest clones take over 1.5%. A few counts support this clonotype. Its antigen is not identified. As for time point: pre-sensitization, week 0. This sample's treatment: therapeutic diphenylcyclopropenone sensitization with weekly scalp DPC. The study drew its donors from alopecia patients who were 18 to 70 years old and suitable for DPC. The authors extracted total RNA from unfractionated whole blood. General observations from the study: Patch test score rose with PT1 expanded TCRs, significant at 8, 16, 32, not 4.

This TCR came from a woman aged 45 to 65 with alopecia areata. Some clones in this sample may be carry-over from other donors' samples. Here the sequenced sample was whole blood, taken in connection with sensitization to the hapten diphenylcyclopropenone (DPC). The chain is built from TRBV7-2 and TRBJ2-7; D unresolved. CDR3 protein: CASSLGQANEQYF. As DNA, the CDR3 is TGTGCCAGCAGCTTAGGGCAGGCCAACGAGCAGTACTTC.